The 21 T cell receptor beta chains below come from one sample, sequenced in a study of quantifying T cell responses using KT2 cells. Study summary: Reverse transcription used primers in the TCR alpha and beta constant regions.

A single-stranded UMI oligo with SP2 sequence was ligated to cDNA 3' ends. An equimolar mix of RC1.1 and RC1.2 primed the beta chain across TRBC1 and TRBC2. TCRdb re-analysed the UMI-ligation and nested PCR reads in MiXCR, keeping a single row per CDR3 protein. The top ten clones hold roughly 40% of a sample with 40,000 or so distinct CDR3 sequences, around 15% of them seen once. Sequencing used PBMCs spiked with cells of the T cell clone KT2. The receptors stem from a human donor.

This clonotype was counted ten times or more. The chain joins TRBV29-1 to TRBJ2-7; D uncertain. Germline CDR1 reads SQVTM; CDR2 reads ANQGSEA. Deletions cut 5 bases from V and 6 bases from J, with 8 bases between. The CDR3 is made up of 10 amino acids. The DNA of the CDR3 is TGCAGCGTTAAGGATGCCGAGCAGTACTTC. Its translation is CSVKDAEQYF.

The CDR3 DNA follows: TGTGCCAGCAGTATTCAGGGAAGGTCGAAAAATCAGCCCCAGCATTTT. Encoded protein: CASSIQGRSKNQPQHF. V and J are TRBV12-3 or TRBV12-4 and TRBJ1-5, with a weak D call TRBD1 (5 bases). Trimming removed 5 bases at V and 4 bases at J, with 18 bases between. The CDR3 covers 16 residues.

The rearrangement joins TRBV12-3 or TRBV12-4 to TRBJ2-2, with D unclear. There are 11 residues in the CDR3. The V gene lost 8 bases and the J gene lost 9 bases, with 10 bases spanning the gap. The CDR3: CASRWARELFF. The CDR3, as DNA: TGTGCCAGCCGCTGGGCCCGGGAGCTGTTTTTT.

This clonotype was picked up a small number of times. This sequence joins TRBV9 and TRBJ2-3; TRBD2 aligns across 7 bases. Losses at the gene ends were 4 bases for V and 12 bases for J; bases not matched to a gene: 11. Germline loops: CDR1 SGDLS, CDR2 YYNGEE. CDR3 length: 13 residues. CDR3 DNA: TGTGCCAGCAGCCCAGATCCTAGCGGATCACAGTATTTT. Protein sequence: CASSPDPSGSQYF.

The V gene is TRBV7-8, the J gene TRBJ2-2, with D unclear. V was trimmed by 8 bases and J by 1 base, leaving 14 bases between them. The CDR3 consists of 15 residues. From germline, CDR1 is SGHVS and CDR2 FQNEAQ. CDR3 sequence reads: CASHSWTGNTGELFF. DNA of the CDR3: TGTGCCAGCCACTCTTGGACGGGGAACACCGGGGAGCTGTTTTTT.

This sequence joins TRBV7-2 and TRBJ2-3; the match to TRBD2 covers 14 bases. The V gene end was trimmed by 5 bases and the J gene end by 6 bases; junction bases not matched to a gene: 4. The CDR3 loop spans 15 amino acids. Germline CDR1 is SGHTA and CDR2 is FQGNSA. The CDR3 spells CASSRGLAGADTQYF. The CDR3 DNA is TGTGCCAGCAGCCGGGGACTAGCGGGAGCTGATACGCAGTATTTT.

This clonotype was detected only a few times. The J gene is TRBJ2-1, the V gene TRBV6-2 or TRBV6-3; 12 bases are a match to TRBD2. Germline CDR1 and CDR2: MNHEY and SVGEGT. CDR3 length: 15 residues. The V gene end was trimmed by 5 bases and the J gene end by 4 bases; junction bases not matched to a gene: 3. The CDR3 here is CASSGLAGNYNEQFF. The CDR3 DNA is TGTGCCAGCAGTGGACTAGCGGGGAATTACAATGAGCAGTTCTTC.

Here the CDR3 reads CASSQGTLSYNEQFF. In DNA, the CDR3 is TGTGCCAGCAGCCAAGGAACCCTCTCCTACAATGAGCAGTTCTTC. V gene TRBV3-1 combines with J gene TRBJ2-1; D not certain. Per the germline V gene, CDR1 is LGHDT and CDR2 is YNNKEL (reference sequence). The V end lost 1 base, the J end lost 0 bases, and 7 bases lay between the germline ends. This CDR3 has 15 residues.

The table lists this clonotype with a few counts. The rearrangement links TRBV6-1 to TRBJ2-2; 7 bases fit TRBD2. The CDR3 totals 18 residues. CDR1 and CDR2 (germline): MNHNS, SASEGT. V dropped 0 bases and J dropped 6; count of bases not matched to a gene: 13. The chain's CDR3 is CASSEAHWTGGSAGELFF. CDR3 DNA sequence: TGTGCCAGCAGTGAAGCGCATTGGACGGGAGGATCGGCCGGGGAGCTGTTTTTT.

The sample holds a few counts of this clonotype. The CDR3 spells CASSEARGGFQETQYF. CDR3 coding DNA: TGTGCCAGCAGTGAAGCTCGCGGGGGGTTCCAAGAGACCCAGTACTTC. The chain carries TRBV6-1 and TRBJ2-5; 8 bases line up with TRBD2. Germline trimming cut 0 bases from V and 1 base from J; bases unmatched to any gene: 4. Germline CDR1 is MNHNS and CDR2 is SASEGT. The CDR3 runs 16 residues.

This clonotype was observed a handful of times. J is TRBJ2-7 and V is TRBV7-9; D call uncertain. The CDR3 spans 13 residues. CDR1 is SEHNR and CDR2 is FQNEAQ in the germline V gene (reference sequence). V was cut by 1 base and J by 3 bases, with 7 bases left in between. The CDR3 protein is CASSLGPNYEQYF. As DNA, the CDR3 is TGTGCCAGCAGCTTAGGCCCCAACTACGAGCAGTACTTC. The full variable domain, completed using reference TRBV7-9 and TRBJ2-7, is DTGVSQNPRHKITKRGQNVTFRCDPISEHNRLYWYRQTLGQGPEFLTYFQNEAQLEKSRLLSDRFSAERPKGSFSTLEIQRTEQGDSAMYLCASSLGPNYEQYFGPGTRLTVT.

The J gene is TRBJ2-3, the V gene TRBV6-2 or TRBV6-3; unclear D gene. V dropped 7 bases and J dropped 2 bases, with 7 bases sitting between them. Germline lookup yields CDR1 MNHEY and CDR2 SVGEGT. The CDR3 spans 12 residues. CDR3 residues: CASNGPTDTQYF. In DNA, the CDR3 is TGTGCCAGCAACGGACCCACAGATACGCAGTATTTT.

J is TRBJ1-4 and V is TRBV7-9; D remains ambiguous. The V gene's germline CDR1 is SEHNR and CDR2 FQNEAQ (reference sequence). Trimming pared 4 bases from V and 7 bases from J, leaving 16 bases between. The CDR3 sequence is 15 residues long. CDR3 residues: CASSSYILGREKLFF. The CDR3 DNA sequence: TGTGCCAGCAGCTCCTACATACTAGGTCGTGAAAAACTGTTTTTT.

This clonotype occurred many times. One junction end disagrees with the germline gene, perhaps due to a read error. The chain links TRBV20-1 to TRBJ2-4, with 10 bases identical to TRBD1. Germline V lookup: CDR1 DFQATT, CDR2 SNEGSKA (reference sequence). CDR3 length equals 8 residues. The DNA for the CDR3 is TGCAGTGGGACAGGGGGGAGTTTC. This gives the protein CSGTGGSF.

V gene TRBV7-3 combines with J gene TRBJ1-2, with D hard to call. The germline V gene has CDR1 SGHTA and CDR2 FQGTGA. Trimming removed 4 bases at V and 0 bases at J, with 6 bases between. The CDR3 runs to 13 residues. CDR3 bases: TGTGCCAGCAGCTCCGGGACTAACTATGGCTACACCTTC. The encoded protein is CASSSGTNYGYTF.

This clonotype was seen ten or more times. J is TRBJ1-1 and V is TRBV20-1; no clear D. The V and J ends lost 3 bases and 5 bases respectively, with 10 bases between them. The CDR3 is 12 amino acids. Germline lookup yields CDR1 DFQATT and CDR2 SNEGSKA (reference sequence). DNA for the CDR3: TGCAGTGCTAGTGTCAGGAGTACTGAAGCTTTCTTT. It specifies CSASVRSTEAFF.

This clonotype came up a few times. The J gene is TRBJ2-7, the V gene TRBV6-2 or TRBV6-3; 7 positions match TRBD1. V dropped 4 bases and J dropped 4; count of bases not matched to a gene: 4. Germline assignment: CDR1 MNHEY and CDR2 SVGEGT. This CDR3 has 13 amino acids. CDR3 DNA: TGTGCCAGCAGTTGGTCAGGGGGATACGAGCAGTACTTC. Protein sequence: CASSWSGGYEQYF.

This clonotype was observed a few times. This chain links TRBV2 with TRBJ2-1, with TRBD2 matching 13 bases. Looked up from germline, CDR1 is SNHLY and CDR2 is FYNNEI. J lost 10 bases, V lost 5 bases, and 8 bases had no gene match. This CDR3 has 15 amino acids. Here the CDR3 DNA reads TGTGCCAGCAGTAGGGTAACTAGCGGGAGGGGCGAGCAGTTCTTC. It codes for CASSRVTSGRGEQFF.

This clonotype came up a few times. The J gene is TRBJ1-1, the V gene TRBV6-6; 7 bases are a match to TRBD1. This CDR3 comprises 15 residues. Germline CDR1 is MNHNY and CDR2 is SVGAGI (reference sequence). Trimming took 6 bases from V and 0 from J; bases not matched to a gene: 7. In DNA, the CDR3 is TGTGCCAGCAGCCCCCGACAGGGACTGAACACTGAAGCTTTCTTT. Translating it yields CASSPRQGLNTEAFF.

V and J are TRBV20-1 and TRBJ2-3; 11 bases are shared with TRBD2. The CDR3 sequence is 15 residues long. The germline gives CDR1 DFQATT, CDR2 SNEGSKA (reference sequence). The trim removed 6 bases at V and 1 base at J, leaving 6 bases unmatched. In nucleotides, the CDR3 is TGCAGTGCAGCTCCTAGCGGGGGGCGCACAGATACGCAGTATTTT. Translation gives CSAAPSGGRTDTQYF.

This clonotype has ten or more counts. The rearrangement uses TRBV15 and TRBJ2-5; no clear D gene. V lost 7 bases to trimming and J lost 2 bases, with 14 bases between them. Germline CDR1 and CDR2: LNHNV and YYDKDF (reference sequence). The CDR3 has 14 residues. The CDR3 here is CATTEWQNQETQYF. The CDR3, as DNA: TGTGCCACCACCGAATGGCAAAATCAAGAGACCCAGTACTTC.